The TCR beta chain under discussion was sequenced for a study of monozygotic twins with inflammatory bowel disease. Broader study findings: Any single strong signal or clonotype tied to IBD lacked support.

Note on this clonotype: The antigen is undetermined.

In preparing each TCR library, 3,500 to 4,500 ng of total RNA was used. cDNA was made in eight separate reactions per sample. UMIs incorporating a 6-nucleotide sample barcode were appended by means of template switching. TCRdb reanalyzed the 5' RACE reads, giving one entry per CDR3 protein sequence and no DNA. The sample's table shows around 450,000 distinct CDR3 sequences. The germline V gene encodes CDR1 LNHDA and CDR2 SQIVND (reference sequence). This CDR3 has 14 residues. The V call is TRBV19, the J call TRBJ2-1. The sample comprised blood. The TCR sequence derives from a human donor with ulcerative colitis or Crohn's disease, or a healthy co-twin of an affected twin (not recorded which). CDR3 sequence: CASSWQSSYNEQFF.